This T cell receptor (beta chain) was profiled in a study of OX40 agonist ivuxolimab in advanced cancers. The wider study: In this cohort, patients received ivuxolimab, an agonistic anti-OX40 (CD134) antibody.

In germline, CDR1 is SGHAT, CDR2 FQDESV (reference sequence). This CDR3 is built from 14 residues. V shed 3 bases, J shed 11 bases, and the junction held 11 bases outside the gene matches. Autoimmune disease history or systemic immunosuppression was exclusionary. Study results and caveats: CD4+ and CD8+ T cells in blood underwent clonal expansion by week 6 at 0.1 to 3.0 mg/kg.

Generated by immunoSEQ multiplex PCR, the TCRdb table keeps only in-frame clones and is missing some. Here the sample spans tens of thousands of clones, roughly nine tenths being singletons. A note on this clone: Its specificity is not known.

Sequenced here: CD4+ or CD8+ T cells sorted from blood, sampled in a trial of the OX40 agonist ivuxolimab. The sequence was collected from an adult with an advanced solid tumor such as melanoma, head and neck, liver or kidney cancer. The V call is TRBV11-1, the J call TRBJ2-5, with 8 bases matching TRBD1. For the CDR3, the DNA is TGTGCCAGCAGCTTGGGGCAGGGGGCGAGAGAGCAGTACTTC. Translation: CASSLGQGAREQYF.